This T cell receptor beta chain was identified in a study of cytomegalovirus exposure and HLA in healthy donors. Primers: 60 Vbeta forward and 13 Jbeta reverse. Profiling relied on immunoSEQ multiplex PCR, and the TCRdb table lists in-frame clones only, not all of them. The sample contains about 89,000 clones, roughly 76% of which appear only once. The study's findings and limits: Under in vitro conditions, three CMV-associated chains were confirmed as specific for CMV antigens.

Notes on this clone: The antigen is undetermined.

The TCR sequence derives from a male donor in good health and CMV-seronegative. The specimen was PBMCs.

Here the CDR3 DNA reads TGTGCCAGCAGCTTTTTATGGGCCCACCCCGCGGGTGAGCAGTTCTTC. Translating it yields CASSFLWAHPAGEQFF. The V call is TRBV7-9, the J call TRBJ2-1; a possible D gene is TRBD2 (5 bases). V was shortened by 3 bases and J by 9 bases, with 21 bases between the two germline ends. Germline loops: CDR1 SEHNR, CDR2 FQNEAQ (reference sequence). The CDR3 is 16 amino acids.